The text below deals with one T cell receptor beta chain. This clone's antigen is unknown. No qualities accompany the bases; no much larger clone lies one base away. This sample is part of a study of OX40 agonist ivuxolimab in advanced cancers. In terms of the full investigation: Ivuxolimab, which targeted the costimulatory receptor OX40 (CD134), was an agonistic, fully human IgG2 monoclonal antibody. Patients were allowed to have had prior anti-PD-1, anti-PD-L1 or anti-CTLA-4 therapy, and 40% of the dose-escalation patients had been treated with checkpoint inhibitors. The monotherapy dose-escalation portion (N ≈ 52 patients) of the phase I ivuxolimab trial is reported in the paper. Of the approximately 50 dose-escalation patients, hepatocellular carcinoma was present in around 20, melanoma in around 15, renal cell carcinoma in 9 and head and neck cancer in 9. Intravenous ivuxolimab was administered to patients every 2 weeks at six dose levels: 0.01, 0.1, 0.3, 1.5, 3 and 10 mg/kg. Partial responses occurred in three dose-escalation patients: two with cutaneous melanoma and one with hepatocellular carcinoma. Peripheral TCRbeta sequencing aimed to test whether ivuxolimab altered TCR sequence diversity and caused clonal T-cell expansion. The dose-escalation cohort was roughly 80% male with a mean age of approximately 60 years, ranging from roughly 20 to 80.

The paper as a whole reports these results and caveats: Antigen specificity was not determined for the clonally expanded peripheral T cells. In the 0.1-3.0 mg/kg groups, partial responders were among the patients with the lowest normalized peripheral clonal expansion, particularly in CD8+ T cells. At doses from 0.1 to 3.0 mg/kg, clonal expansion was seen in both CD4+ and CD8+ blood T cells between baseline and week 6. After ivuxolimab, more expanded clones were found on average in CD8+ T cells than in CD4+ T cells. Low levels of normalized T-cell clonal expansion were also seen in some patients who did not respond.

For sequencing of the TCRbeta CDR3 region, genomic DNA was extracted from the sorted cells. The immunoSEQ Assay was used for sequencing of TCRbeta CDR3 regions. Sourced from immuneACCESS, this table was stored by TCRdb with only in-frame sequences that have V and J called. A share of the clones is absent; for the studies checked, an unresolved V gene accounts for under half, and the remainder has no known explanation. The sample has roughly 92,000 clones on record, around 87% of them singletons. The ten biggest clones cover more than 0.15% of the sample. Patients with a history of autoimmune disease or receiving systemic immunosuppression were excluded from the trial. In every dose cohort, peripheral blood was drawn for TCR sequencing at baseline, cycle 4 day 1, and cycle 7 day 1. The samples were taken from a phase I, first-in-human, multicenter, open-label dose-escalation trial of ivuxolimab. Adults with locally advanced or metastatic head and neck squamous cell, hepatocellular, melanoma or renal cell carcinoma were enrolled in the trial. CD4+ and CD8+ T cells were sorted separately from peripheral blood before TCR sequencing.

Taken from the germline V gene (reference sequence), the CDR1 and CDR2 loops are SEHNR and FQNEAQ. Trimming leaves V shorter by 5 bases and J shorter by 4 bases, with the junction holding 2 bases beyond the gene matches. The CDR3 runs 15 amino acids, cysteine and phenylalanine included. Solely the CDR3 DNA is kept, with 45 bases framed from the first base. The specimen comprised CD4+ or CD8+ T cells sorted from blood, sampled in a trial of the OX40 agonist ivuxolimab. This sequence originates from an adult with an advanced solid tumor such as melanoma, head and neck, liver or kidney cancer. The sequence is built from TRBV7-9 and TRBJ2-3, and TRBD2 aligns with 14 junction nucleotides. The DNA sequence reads TGTGCCAGCAGCGCGGGACTAGCGGGAGCAGATACGCAGTATTTT. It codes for CASSAGLAGADTQYF.